The clone carrying this T cell receptor (beta chain) was detected many times. Its antigen is undetermined. Time point reported: newly diagnosed GD, antithyroid drugs for less than 3 months. The TCR library used RNA extracted from PBMCs. Trimming removed 5 bases from V and 8 bases from J; junction bases left unmatched: 6. The CDR3 contains 13 residues. Germline assignment: CDR1 LGHDT and CDR2 YNNKEL (reference sequence). The sample originates from a study of regulatory T cells in long-lasting Graves disease. Broader study findings: Accuracy might have suffered from few samples.

Arm-PCR of CDR3 regions with iRepertoire HTBI primers generated TCR beta libraries. Each CDR3 protein gets one entry after TCRdb re-called the multiplex PCR reads with MiXCR. This sample has under 300,000 distinct CDR3 sequences, with roughly 18% found just once. The same sample was also used in a study of T cells in Graves' hyperthyroidism and ophthalmopathy. That source reports: The HTBI primer set served for first-round RT-PCR of the TCR CDR3.

The TCR was taken from a woman aged 25 to 39 with Graves disease. The specimen was peripheral blood mononuclear cells (PBMCs), collected at new diagnosis, from a patient treated with antithyroid drugs. The chain employs TRBV3-1 and TRBJ1-5, with 7 bases identical to TRBD1. The CDR3 sequence is CASSFTDREPQHF. CDR3 nucleotides: TGTGCCAGCAGCTTCACTGACAGGGAGCCCCAGCATTTT.